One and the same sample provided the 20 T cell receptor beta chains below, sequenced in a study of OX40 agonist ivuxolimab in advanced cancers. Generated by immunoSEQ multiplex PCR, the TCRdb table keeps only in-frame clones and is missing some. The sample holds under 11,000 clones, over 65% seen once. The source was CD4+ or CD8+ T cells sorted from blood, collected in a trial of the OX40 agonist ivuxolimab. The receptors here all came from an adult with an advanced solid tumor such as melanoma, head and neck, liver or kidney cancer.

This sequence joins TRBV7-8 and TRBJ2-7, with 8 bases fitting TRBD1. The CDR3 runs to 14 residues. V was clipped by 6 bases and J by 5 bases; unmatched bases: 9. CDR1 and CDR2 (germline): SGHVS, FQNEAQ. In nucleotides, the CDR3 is TGTGCCAGCAGTTTTGTAAACAGGGGGAACGAGCAGTACTTC. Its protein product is CASSFVNRGNEQYF.

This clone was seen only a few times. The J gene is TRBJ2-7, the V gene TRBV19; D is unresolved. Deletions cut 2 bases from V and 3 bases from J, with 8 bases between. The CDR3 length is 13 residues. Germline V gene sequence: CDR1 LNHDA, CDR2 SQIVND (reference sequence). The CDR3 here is CASSIYHSYEQYF. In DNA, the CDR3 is TGTGCCAGTAGTATATATCACAGCTACGAGCAGTACTTC.

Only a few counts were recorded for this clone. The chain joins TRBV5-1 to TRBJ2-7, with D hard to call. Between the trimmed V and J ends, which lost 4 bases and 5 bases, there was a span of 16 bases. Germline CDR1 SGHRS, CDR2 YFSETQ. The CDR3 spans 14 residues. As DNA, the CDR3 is TGCGCCAGCAGCCTAACCGAGCCCTATGACGAGCAGTACTTC. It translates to CASSLTEPYDEQYF. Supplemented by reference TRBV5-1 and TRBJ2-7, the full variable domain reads KAGVTQTPRYLIKTRGQQVTLSCSPISGHRSVSWYQQTPGQGLQFLFEYFSETQRNKGNFPGRFSGRQFSNSRSEMNVSTLELGDSALYLCASSLTEPYDEQYFGPGTRLTVT.

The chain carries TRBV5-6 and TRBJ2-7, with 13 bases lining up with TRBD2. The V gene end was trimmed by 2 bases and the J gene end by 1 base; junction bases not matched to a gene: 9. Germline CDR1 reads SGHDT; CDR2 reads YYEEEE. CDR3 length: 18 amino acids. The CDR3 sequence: CASSLRPGTSGDSYEQYF. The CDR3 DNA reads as TGTGCCAGCAGCTTAAGGCCGGGGACTAGCGGGGATTCCTACGAGCAGTACTTC.

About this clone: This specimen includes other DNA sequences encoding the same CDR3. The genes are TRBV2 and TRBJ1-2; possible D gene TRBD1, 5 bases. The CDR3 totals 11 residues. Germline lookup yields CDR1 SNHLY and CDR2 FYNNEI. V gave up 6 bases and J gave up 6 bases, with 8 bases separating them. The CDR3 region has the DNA TGTGCCAGCAGGGGGGTTGATGGCTACACCTTC. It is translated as CASRGVDGYTF.

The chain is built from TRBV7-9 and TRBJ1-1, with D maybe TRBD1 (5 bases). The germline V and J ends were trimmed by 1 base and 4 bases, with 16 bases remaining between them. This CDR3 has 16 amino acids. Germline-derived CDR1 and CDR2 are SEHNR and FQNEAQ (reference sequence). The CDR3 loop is CASSLEPWGVGTEAFF. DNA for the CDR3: TGTGCCAGCAGCTTAGAACCTTGGGGGGTAGGCACTGAAGCTTTCTTT.

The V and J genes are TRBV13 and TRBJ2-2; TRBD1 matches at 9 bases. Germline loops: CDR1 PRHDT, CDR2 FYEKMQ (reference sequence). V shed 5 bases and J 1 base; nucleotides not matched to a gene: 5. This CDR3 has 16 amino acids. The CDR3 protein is CASSSRQGGNTGELFF. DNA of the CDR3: TGTGCCAGCAGCAGCCGACAGGGGGGGAACACCGGGGAGCTGTTTTTT.

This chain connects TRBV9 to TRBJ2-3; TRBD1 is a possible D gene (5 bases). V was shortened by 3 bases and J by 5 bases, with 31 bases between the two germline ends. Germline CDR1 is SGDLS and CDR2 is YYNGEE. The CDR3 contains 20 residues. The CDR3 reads CASSGSLTEALLGLQDTQYF. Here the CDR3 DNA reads TGTGCCAGCAGCGGCTCGCTGACGGAAGCCCTTCTGGGGCTCCAAGATACGCAGTATTTT.

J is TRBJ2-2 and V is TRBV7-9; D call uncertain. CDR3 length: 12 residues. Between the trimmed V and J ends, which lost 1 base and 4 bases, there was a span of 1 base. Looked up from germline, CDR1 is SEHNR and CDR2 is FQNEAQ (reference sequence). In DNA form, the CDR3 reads TGTGCCAGCAGCTTAGGCACCGGGGAGCTGTTTTTT. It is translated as CASSLGTGELFF.

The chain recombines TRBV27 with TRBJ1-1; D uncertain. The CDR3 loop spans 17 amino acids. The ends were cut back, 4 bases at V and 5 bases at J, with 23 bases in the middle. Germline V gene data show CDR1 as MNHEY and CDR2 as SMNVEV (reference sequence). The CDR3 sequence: CASSSLPRPLNSTEAFF. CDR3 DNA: TGTGCCAGCAGTTCCCTACCCCGACCCCTGAACTCGACTGAAGCTTTCTTT.

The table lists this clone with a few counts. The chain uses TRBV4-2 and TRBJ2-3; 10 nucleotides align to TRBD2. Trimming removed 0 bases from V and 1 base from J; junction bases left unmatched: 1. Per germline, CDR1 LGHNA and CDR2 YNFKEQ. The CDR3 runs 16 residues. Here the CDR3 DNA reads TGTGCCAGCAGCCAAGATCTAGCGGGAGGCACAGATACGCAGTATTTT. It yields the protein CASSQDLAGGTDTQYF.

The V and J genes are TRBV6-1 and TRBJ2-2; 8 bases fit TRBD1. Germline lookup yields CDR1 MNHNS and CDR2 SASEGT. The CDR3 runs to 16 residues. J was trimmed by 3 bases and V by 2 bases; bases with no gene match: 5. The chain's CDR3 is CASSERTGSYTGELFF. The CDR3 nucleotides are TGTGCCAGCAGTGAACGGACAGGGTCTTACACCGGGGAGCTGTTTTTT.

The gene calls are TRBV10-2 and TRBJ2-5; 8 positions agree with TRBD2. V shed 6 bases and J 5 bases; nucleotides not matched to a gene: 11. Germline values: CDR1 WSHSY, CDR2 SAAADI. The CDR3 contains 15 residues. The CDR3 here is CASRPTSGVLETQYF. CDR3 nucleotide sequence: TGCGCCAGCAGGCCCACTAGCGGAGTACTGGAGACCCAGTACTTC.

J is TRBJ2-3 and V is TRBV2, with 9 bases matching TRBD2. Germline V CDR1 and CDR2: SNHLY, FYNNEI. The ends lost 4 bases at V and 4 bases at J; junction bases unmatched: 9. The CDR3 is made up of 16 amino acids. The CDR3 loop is CASSGTLAGVPDTQYF. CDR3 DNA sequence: TGTGCCAGCAGTGGCACTTTAGCGGGGGTGCCAGATACGCAGTATTTT.

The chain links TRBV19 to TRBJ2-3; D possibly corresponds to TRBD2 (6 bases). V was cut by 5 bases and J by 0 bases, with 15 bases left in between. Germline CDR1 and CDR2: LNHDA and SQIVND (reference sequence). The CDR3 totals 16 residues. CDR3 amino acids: CASSPGLGGSTDTQYF. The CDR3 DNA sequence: TGTGCCAGTAGTCCCGGACTGGGAGGCAGCACAGATACGCAGTATTTT.

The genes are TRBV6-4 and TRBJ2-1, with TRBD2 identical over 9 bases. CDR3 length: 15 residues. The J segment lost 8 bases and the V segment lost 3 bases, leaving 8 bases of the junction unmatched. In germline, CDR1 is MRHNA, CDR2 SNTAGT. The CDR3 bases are TGTGCCAGCAGTGATGGGGCGGGGGGGCCCCATGAGCAGTTCTTC. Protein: CASSDGAGGPHEQFF.

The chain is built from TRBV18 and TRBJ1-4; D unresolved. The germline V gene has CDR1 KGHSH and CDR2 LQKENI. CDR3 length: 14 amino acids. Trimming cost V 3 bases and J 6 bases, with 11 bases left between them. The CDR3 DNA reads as TGTGCCAGCTCACCTACATCTGGTTATGAAAAACTGTTTTTT. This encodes CASSPTSGYEKLFF.

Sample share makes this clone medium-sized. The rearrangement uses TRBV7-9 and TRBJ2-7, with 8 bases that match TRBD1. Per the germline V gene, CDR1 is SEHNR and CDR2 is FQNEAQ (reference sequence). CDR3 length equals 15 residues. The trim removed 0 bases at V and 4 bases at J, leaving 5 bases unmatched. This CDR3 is CASSLARQGLYEQYF. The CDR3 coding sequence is TGTGCCAGCAGCTTAGCCCGACAGGGGTTATACGAGCAGTACTTC.

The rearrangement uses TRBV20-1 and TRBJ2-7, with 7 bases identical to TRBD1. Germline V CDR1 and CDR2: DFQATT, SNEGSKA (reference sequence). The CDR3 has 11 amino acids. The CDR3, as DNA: TGCAGAGCCGGGACAGACTACGAGCAGTACTTC. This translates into CRAGTDYEQYF.

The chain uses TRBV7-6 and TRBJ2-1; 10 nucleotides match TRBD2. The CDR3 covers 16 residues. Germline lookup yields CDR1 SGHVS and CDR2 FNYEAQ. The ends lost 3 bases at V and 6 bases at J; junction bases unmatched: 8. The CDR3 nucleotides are TGTGCCAGCAGCTTCCCGCCAGCGGGGGGGCCCAATGAGCAGTTCTTC. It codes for CASSFPPAGGPNEQFF.